One sample yielded the 17 T cell receptor beta chains listed below, sequenced in a study of T cell repertoires in cytomegalovirus infection. The antigens these receptors bind are not known. Each CDR3 protein is one row after TCRdb ran MiXCR on the reads. The table includes tens of thousands of distinct CDR3 sequences, about half detected once. The material was CD8+ T cells from cultured PBMCs, obtained from culture after CMV antigen stimulation. Receptor source: a human donor in good health (CMV status not recorded). Some clones in this sample may be carry-over from other donors' samples.

The gene calls are TRBV7-3 and TRBJ2-5; 11 bases align to TRBD2. This CDR3 is 15 amino acids long. Germline V CDR1 and CDR2: SGHTA, FQGTGA. Unmatched junction bases numbered 7, after V lost 8 bases and J lost 2 bases. The CDR3 DNA reads TGTGCCAGCGCCACCGGGACTAGCGGACAAGAGACCCAGTACTTC. Amino acid sequence: CASATGTSGQETQYF.

The chain employs TRBV7-2 and TRBJ2-5; weak D call: TRBD2 (6 bases). V lost 4 bases and J lost 2, with 14 bases in between. The CDR3 spans 15 residues. The V gene's germline CDR1 is SGHTA and CDR2 FQGNSA. The CDR3 bases are TGTGCCAGCAGCTCCCTGGGGGGAGTGCAAGAGACCCAGTACTTC. Its protein is CASSSLGGVQETQYF.

The chain links TRBV4-1 to TRBJ1-1; D not resolved. Germline CDR1 MGHRA, CDR2 YSYEKL. The germline V and J ends were trimmed by 1 base and 1 base, with 4 bases remaining between them. The length of the CDR3 is 13 residues. The CDR3 reads CASSQGQNTEAFF. CDR3 nucleotides: TGCGCCAGCAGCCAAGGACAGAACACTGAAGCTTTCTTT.

This clonotype was seen a handful of times. The V gene is TRBV6-5, the J gene TRBJ2-3; D not resolved. The CDR3 is 16 residues long. With 0 bases removed from V and 1 base from J, the gap between germline ends came to 11 bases. Per germline, CDR1 MNHEY and CDR2 SVGAGI. CDR3 loop: CASSYSTAFGTDTQYF. As DNA, the CDR3 is TGTGCCAGCAGTTACTCGACGGCTTTCGGCACAGATACGCAGTATTTT.

As concerns this clonotype: A read error may account for a junction end that differs from germline. The chain joins TRBV4-1 to TRBJ2-2, with 10 bases fitting TRBD1. Germline-derived CDR1 and CDR2 are MGHRA and YSYEKL. The CDR3 has 14 residues. The CDR3 DNA reads TGTGCCAGCAGCACTGGACAGGGGGCCGGGGAGCTGTTTTTT. The encoded protein is CASSTGQGAGELFF.

This clonotype was seen a few times. The chain combines TRBV6-2 or TRBV6-3 with TRBJ2-1, with D tentatively TRBD1 or TRBD2 (5 bases each). Germline V gene sequence: CDR1 MNHEY, CDR2 SVGEGT. The CDR3 runs 14 residues. Deletions cut 4 bases from V and 0 bases from J, with 7 bases between. CDR3 in DNA: TGTGCCAGCAGTTGGGGGAGCTCCTACAATGAGCAGTTCTTC. Residues: CASSWGSSYNEQFF.

This sequence joins TRBV6-2 or TRBV6-3 and TRBJ1-1; a possible D gene is TRBD1 (5 bases). Germline V gene sequence: CDR1 MNHEY, CDR2 SVGEGT. The CDR3 is 17 residues long. Trimming pared 0 bases from V and 5 bases from J, leaving 19 bases between. CDR3 sequence (DNA): TGTGCCAGCAGTTACTCGAGGGTTAAGGGGCCGGGGACTGAAGCTTTCTTT. This encodes CASSYSRVKGPGTEAFF.

The genes are TRBV27 and TRBJ2-1, with 8 bases that match TRBD1. V was pared by 8 bases and J by 4 bases, with 4 bases of the junction left unmatched. Germline V gives CDR1 MNHEY, CDR2 SMNVEV (reference sequence). The CDR3 extends over 13 amino acids. Written as DNA, the CDR3 is TGTGCCAGCCTGGGGACAGGATACAATGAGCAGTTCTTC. It is translated as CASLGTGYNEQFF.

This CDR3 reads CASSPLLAGKETQYF. CDR3 in DNA: TGTGCCAGCAGCCCTCTCTTAGCGGGGAAAGAGACCCAGTACTTC. This chain uses TRBV7-3 with TRBJ2-5; 8 bases are shared with TRBD2. The CDR3 runs 15 residues. Germline assignment: CDR1 SGHTA and CDR2 FQGTGA. With 5 bases clipped from V and 3 bases from J, the junction kept 8 bases outside the gene matches. Using reference TRBV7-3 and TRBJ2-5 for the parts outside the CDR3, the full variable domain is GAGVSQTPSNKVTEKGKYVELRCDPISGHTALYWYRQSLGQGPEFLIYFQGTGAADDSGLPNDRFFAVRPEGSVSTLKIQRTERGDSAVYLCASSPLLAGKETQYFGPGTRLLVL.

This chain connects TRBV28 to TRBJ2-7; TRBD2 matches at 9 bases. Germline V CDR1 and CDR2: MDHEN, SYDVKM. The CDR3 spans 15 residues. Losses at the gene ends were 7 bases for V and 1 base for J; bases not matched to a gene: 8. The CDR3 protein is CASNDDTSGSYEQYF. For the CDR3, the DNA is TGTGCCAGCAACGATGATACTAGCGGGTCCTACGAGCAGTACTTC.

In this sample, this clonotype turned up a few times. CDR3 residues: CASSISGHSTDTQYF. The DNA of the CDR3 is TGTGCCAGCAGTATTAGCGGGCATAGCACAGATACGCAGTATTTT. This rearrangement joins TRBV28 to TRBJ2-3; 7 nucleotides agree with TRBD2. V shed 5 bases and J 0 bases; nucleotides not matched to a gene: 5. This CDR3 is built from 15 residues. In germline, CDR1 is MDHEN, CDR2 SYDVKM. Based on the CDR3 plus reference TRBV28 and TRBJ2-3, the full variable domain is DVKVTQSSRYLVKRTGEKVFLECVQDMDHENMFWYRQDPGLGLRLIYFSYDVKMKEKGDIPEGYSVSREKKERFSLILESASTNQTSMYLCASSISGHSTDTQYFGPGTRLTVL.

This clonotype came up a few times. CDR3 DNA sequence: TGTGCCACCAGTGAAGGGAACACTGAAGCTTTCTTT. Protein: CATSEGNTEAFF. The chain links TRBV24-1 to TRBJ1-1; unclear D gene. V lost 4 bases to trimming and J lost 1 base, with 3 bases between them. The CDR3 runs to 12 residues. Germline loops: CDR1 KGHDR, CDR2 SFDVKD.

The chain is built from TRBV6-1 and TRBJ1-4; 8 bases agree with TRBD1. The CDR3 has 16 amino acids. Unmatched junction bases numbered 12, after V lost 6 bases and J lost 6 bases. CDR1 MNHNS and CDR2 SASEGT come from the germline V gene. In DNA form, the CDR3 reads TGTGCCAGCAGCTTGGGGGGACAGGTGGGCCATGAAAAACTGTTTTTT. This codes for CASSLGGQVGHEKLFF.

This clonotype has only a few counts. The chain couples TRBV27 to TRBJ2-7; D is perhaps TRBD2 (6 bases). The CDR3 runs 15 residues. CDR1 is MNHEY, CDR2 SMNVEV, per germline (reference sequence). The V and J ends lost 3 bases and 3 bases respectively, with 15 bases between them. CDR3 loop: CASSFSASGHYEQYF. The CDR3 DNA sequence: TGTGCCAGCAGTTTTTCGGCCAGCGGGCACTACGAGCAGTACTTC.

This clonotype was counted between two and nine times. The rearrangement joins TRBV12-3 or TRBV12-4 to TRBJ1-5; D is uncertain. This CDR3 has 16 residues. The germline V and J ends were trimmed by 2 bases and 0 bases, with 11 bases remaining between them. For the CDR3, the DNA is TGTGCCAGCAGTTTATCCGGGCCCTATAGCAATCAGCCCCAGCATTTT. Translated, it gives CASSLSGPYSNQPQHF.

The chain couples TRBV5-6 to TRBJ1-5; D gene unclear. V was shortened by 4 bases and J by 7 bases, with 15 bases between the two germline ends. The V gene's germline CDR1 is SGHDT and CDR2 YYEEEE. This CDR3 contains 14 residues. In DNA, the CDR3 is TGTGCCAGCAGCACCGGTGGACTGGGGCAGCCCCAGCATTTT. Its translation is CASSTGGLGQPQHF.

The genes are TRBV20-1 and TRBJ1-2; D gene unclear. CDR1 and CDR2 (germline): DFQATT, SNEGSKA (reference sequence). The V end lost 6 bases, the J end lost 4 bases, and 21 bases lay between the germline ends. The CDR3 totals 15 residues. CDR3: CSALWARGPGYGYTF. The DNA of the CDR3 is TGCAGTGCCCTCTGGGCTCGTGGTCCGGGCTATGGCTACACCTTC.